This entry features one T cell receptor (beta chain) sequence. Germline CDR1 reads KGHDR; CDR2 reads SFDVKD. This CDR3 region has 15 residues. A second PCR of about 7 to 12 cycles used a sample-barcoded 5' primer and a J-beta primer mix. One entry per CDR3 protein, called by TCRdb with MiXCR from the 5' RACE reads. The sample lists about 780,000 distinct CDR3 sequences, about 45% occurring once. This sample stems from a study of blood T cells in healthy people across ages. The sequenced sample was blood. The chain is built from TRBV24-1 and TRBJ2-1; a possible D gene is TRBD2 (6 bases). The tail of the sequence fits TRBJ2-7 better, so the J call may be wrong. This clonotype was obtained from a man at least 80 years old in good health. The CDR3 spells CATSDSPGAGGEQYF. Here the CDR3 DNA reads TGTGCCACCAGTGATTCCCCGGGAGCTGGGGGTGAGCAGTACTTC.